Listed below are T cell receptor beta chains from one sample, sequenced in a study of T cells after yellow fever vaccination. TCRdb used MiXCR to reprocess the 5' RACE reads, holding one entry per CDR3 protein. Of 300,000 to 400,000 distinct CDR3 sequences in the sample, less than 9.5% were seen once. Specimen: PBMCs, collected more than 35 days after the first yellow fever vaccination. All receptors derive from a man between 18 and 35 years old who received the YFV17D yellow fever vaccine. Each CDR3 is given with its conserved first and last residue. D genes are given only for firm matches. Clone size, where shown, is once, few, many, or a class for clones that have expanded.

J gene	V gene	D gene	clone size	CDR3 DNA	CDR3 protein
TRBJ1-2	TRBV28	NA	NA	TGTGCCAGCAGTTTCTCAAGCCAGTTCTATGGCTACACCTTC	CASSFSSQFYGYTF
TRBJ2-1	TRBV6-5	NA	NA	TGTGCCAGCAGTCGGGGGAGCAATGAGCAGTTCTTC	CASSRGSNEQFF
TRBJ2-5	TRBV27	TRBD2	few	TGTGCCAGCAGTCCGCAGACTAGCGGGGGGGAAGAGACCCAGTACTTC	CASSPQTSGGEETQYF
TRBJ1-5	TRBV6-2/TRBV6-3	NA	few	TGTGCCAGCGGAAGCAATCAGCCCCAGCATTTT	CASGSNQPQHF
TRBJ1-5	TRBV20-1	NA	NA	TGCAGTGCCAAAGACGGACAGTTCGGAGATCAGCCCCAGCATTTT	CSAKDGQFGDQPQHF
TRBJ1-6	TRBV3-1	NA	few	TGTGCCAGCAGCCAAAGGAGCTCCTATAATTCACCCCTCCACTTT	CASSQRSSYNSPLHF
TRBJ1-1	TRBV18	TRBD1	NA	TGTGCCAGCTTGGGAGGACAGGGGAACACTGAAGCTTTCTTT	CASLGGQGNTEAFF
TRBJ2-3	TRBV9	NA	NA	TGTGCCAGCAGCGCGAGCGGGTCCACAGATACGCAGTATTTT	CASSASGSTDTQYF
TRBJ2-2	TRBV6-2/TRBV6-3	NA	NA	TGTGCCAGCAGTTACACCGCTGCCGGGGAGCTGTTTTTT	CASSYTAAGELFF
TRBJ2-5	TRBV12-3/TRBV12-4	NA	NA	TGTGCCAGCAGCCCCGGAGTCGAGGGGCAAACCCAGTACTTC	CASSPGVEGQTQYF
TRBJ2-3	TRBV7-2	TRBD1	few	TGTGCCAGCAGCTCTAGACAGGGGGGGAATACGCAGTATTTT	CASSSRQGGNTQYF
TRBJ2-1	TRBV3-1	TRBD1	NA	TGTGCCAGCAGCCCCGGGACAGCACCCGACAATGAGCAGTTCTTC	CASSPGTAPDNEQFF
TRBJ1-4	TRBV5-1	TRBD1	NA	TGCGCCAGCAGCTTGCGTGGGACAGGATTACCCGGGGATGAAAAACTGTTTTTT	CASSLRGTGLPGDEKLFF
TRBJ2-5	TRBV7-9	TRBD2	few	TGTGCCAGCCGTACTAGCGCAGAAGAGACCCAGTACTTC	CASRTSAEETQYF
TRBJ1-1	TRBV12-3/TRBV12-4	NA	NA	TGTGCCAGCAGTTTAGTGGCAGGGCCGAGCGCTGAAGCTTTCTTT	CASSLVAGPSAEAFF
TRBJ1-1	TRBV4-3	NA	NA	TGCGCCAGCAGCCAAGATTCCGCACGCGTGACTGAAGCTTTCTTT	CASSQDSARVTEAFF
TRBJ2-3	TRBV18	NA	few	TGTGCCAGCTCAATGGTAGCGGACACAGATACGCAGTATTTT	CASSMVADTDTQYF
TRBJ2-5	TRBV15	NA	few	TGTGCCACCAGCAGAGATGCCGGGAATGCCCCATTTCGGACCCAGTACTTC	CATSRDAGNAPFRTQYF
TRBJ2-1	TRBV5-1	TRBD1	few	TGCGCCAGCAGCTTGAGTATGGGACAGGGGGCCGGTGAGCAGTTCTTC	CASSLSMGQGAGEQFF
TRBJ1-1	TRBV7-6	NA	many	TGTGCCAGCAGCTTACGGGCAGGGAATGAAGCTTTCTTT	CASSLRAGNEAFF
TRBJ2-7	TRBV6-5	TRBD2	NA	TGTGCCAGCACTCGAGCGGGGGAAGGGACCTACGAGCAGTACTTC	CASTRAGEGTYEQYF
TRBJ1-2	TRBV12-3/TRBV12-4	NA	NA	TGTGCCAGCAGTTACAGGGAAGGGGGCTATGGCTACACCTTC	CASSYREGGYGYTF
TRBJ2-1	TRBV7-2	TRBD1	NA	TGTGCCAGCAGCCCAGGGGGTTTCAATGAGCAGTTCTTC	CASSPGGFNEQFF
TRBJ2-3	TRBV28	NA	NA	TGTGCCAGCAGGAATACGGGGGTTCGGACAGATACGCAGTATTTT	CASRNTGVRTDTQYF
TRBJ2-3	TRBV5-5	NA	few	TGTGCCAGCACCGAGTCCAGGTATACAGATACGCAGTATTTT	CASTESRYTDTQYF
TRBJ2-1	TRBV30	NA	many	TGTGCCTGGAGTGGGACGCATGAGCAGTTCTTC	CAWSGTHEQFF
TRBJ2-5	TRBV18	NA	NA	TGTGCCAGCTCACCTTGGTCGGGGCCACCTTACCAAGAGACCCAGTACTTC	CASSPWSGPPYQETQYF
TRBJ1-4	TRBV14	NA	few	TGTGCCAGCAGCCAAGGAGTGAGCTACGGGGGGCGCTTTGAAAAACTGTTTTTT	CASSQGVSYGGRFEKLFF
TRBJ2-3	TRBV6-2/TRBV6-3	NA	few	TGTGCCAGCAGTCCAATACGATCTAGCACAGATACGCAGTATTTT	CASSPIRSSTDTQYF
TRBJ1-5	TRBV6-1	NA	few	TGTGCCTGTCGTTCTGAGGGGGTGAGCAATCAGCCCCAGCATTTT	CACRSEGVSNQPQHF
TRBJ1-3	TRBV12-3/TRBV12-4	TRBD1	NA	TGTGCCAGCAGTCCCCTCAGGGGGCGAACCGGAAACACCATATATTTT	CASSPLRGRTGNTIYF
TRBJ2-4	TRBV7-9	NA	few	TGTGCCAGCAGCTCGACGCAGGGGACCAAAAACATTCAGTACTTC	CASSSTQGTKNIQYF
TRBJ1-1	TRBV5-1	NA	NA	TGCGCCAGCAGCTTGGGACAGACCACTGAAGCTTTCTTT	CASSLGQTTEAFF
TRBJ2-3	TRBV29-1	NA	few	TGCAGCGTTGAAGATAAGGGACGCGCTAGCACAGATACGCAGTATTTT	CSVEDKGRASTDTQYF
TRBJ2-1	TRBV5-4	NA	many	TGTGCCAGCAGCCCGGGCGTGGGGTCCTACAATGAGCAGTTCTTC	CASSPGVGSYNEQFF